Below, one TCR beta chain is given with its context. The data stem from a study of CD8+CD57+ T cells in acquired aplastic anemia. CDR1 is MDHEN, CDR2 SYDVKM, per germline. CDR3 length: 15 amino acids. V lost 5 bases to trimming and J lost 4 bases, with 17 bases between them. Genomic DNA served as template for TCR beta VDJ and CDR3 profiling. TCRdb recomputed calls from the reads with MiXCR, one row per CDR3 protein. The repertoire holds some 290,000 distinct CDR3 sequences, with about 56% as singletons. The sample consisted of sorted CD4+, CD8+, or CD8+CD57+ T cells (not recorded which) from PBMCs. This TCR derives from a human donor with severe aplastic anemia or a healthy control (not recorded which). The rearrangement joins TRBV28 to TRBJ1-1; possible D gene TRBD1, 6 bases. The CDR3 loop reads CASSPPGGRATEAFF. CDR3 DNA: TGTGCCAGCAGTCCCCCGGGGGGCCGGGCCACTGAAGCTTTCTTT.